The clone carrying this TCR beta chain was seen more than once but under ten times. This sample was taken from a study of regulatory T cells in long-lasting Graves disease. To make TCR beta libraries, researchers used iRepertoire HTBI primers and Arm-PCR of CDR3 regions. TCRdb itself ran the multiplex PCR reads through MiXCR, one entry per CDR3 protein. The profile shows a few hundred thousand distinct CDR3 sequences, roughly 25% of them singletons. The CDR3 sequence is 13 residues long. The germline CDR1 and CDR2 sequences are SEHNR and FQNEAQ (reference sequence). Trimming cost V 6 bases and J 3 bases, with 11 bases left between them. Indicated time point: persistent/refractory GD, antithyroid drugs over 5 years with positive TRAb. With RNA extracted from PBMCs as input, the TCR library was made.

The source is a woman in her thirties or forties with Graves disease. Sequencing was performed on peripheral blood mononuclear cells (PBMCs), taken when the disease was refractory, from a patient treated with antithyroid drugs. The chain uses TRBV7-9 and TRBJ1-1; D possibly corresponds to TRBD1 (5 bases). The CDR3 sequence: CASSLWGDTEAFF. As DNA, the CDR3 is TGTGCCAGCAGTTTATGGGGGGACACTGAAGCTTTCTTT.